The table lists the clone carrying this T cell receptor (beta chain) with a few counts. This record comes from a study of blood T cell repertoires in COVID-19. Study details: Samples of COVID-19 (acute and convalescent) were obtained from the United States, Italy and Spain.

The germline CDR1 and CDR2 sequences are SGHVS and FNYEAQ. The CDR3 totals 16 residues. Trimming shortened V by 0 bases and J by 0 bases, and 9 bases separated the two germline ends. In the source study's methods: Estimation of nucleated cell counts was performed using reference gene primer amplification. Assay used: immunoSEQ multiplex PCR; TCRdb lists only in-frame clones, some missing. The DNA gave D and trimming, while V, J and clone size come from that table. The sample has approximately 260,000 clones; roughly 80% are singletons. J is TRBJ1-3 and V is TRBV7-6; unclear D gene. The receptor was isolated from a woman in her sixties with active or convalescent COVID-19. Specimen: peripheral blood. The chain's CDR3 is CASSLASARSGNTIYF. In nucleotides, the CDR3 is TGTGCCAGCAGCTTAGCGAGCGCCCGCTCTGGAAACACCATATATTTT.